These 29 T cell receptor beta chains originate from one sample sequenced in a study of blood T cells in healthy people across ages. It was with a sample-barcoded 5' primer and a J-beta primer mix that a second PCR of roughly 7 to 12 cycles was run. TCRdb redid the calling of the 5' RACE reads with MiXCR, one entry per CDR3 protein. The sample consists of approximately 690,000 distinct CDR3 sequences, under 65% of them appearing once. Material: blood. Receptor source: a man between 60 and 75 years old in good health.

CDR3 nucleotides: TGTGCCAGCAGGTCGGGGCCTAATGAGCAGTTCTTC. It codes for CASRSGPNEQFF. The chain links TRBV28 to TRBJ2-1; D may correspond to TRBD1 or TRBD2 (5 bases each). The germline gives CDR1 MDHEN, CDR2 SYDVKM. This CDR3 region has 12 residues. The germline V and J ends were trimmed by 6 bases and 7 bases, with 10 bases remaining between them.

On this clonotype: A much larger clone differs by one base, so this may be a read error. V usage is TRBV7-2 and J usage is TRBJ2-5, with D possibly TRBD1 on 5 matching bases. Germline CDR1 reads SGHTA; CDR2 reads FQGNSA. This CDR3 has 13 residues. The CDR3, as DNA: TGTGCCAGCAGCCCCAGGGTCCGAGAGGCCCAGTACTTC. Protein sequence: CASSPRVREAQYF.

This clonotype was counted only a few times. CDR3 residues: CASPPRTGASTEAFF. In DNA, the CDR3 is TGTGCCAGCCCACCCCGTACGGGGGCGAGCACTGAAGCTTTCTTT. The chain joins TRBV7-9 to TRBJ1-1; D perhaps matches TRBD1 (6 bases). From germline, CDR1 is SEHNR and CDR2 FQNEAQ (reference sequence). There are 15 residues in the CDR3. Trimming removed 8 bases at V and 4 bases at J, with 20 bases between.

This clonotype has a handful of counts. V gene TRBV12-3 or TRBV12-4 combines with J gene TRBJ2-3; TRBD1 matches at 7 bases. The V gene end was trimmed by 4 bases and the J gene end by 5 bases; junction bases not matched to a gene: 6. The CDR3 extends over 14 amino acids. CDR3 DNA sequence: TGTGCCAGCAGTTGCAGGGGGAGCGGAGATACGCAGTATTTT. Amino acids: CASSCRGSGDTQYF.

The genes are TRBV6-6 and TRBJ1-2; the D gene is possibly TRBD1 (6 bases). CDR1 is MNHNY, CDR2 SVGAGI, per germline (reference sequence). Between the trimmed V and J ends, which lost 7 bases and 4 bases, there was a span of 19 bases. This CDR3 has 15 residues. DNA for the CDR3: TGTGCCAGCACACCGGGACAATGGGAATCCTATGGCTACACCTTC. It codes for CASTPGQWESYGYTF.

This chain uses TRBV4-2 with TRBJ2-4, with no clear D. The CDR3 sequence is 14 residues long. Trimming took off 5 bases at V and 5 bases at J, with 13 bases between the two ends. From germline, CDR1 is LGHNA and CDR2 YNFKEQ. CDR3 protein: CASSSTLIENIQYF. The DNA for the CDR3 is TGTGCCAGCAGCTCAACATTGATAGAAAACATTCAGTACTTC.

The rearrangement joins TRBV6-5 to TRBJ1-2; possibly TRBD1 for D (6 bases). V dropped 3 bases and J dropped 7 bases, with 15 bases sitting between them. Germline CDR1 is MNHEY and CDR2 is SVGAGI. This CDR3 spans 14 amino acids. The CDR3: CASSYTQTGRGYTF. CDR3 nucleotide sequence: TGTGCCAGCAGTTATACCCAAACAGGGCGTGGCTACACCTTC.

The sample holds one count of this clonotype. This chain uses TRBV10-1 with TRBJ2-7, with unresolved D. The end of the DNA fits TRBJ2-5 better, so the J call may be wrong. The CDR3 totals 13 residues. Germline V lookup: CDR1 WNHNN, CDR2 SYGVQD (reference sequence). The CDR3 spells CASTHNLQETQYF. DNA for the CDR3: TGCGCCAGCACCCACAATTTGCAGGAGACCCAGTACTTC.

The gene calls are TRBV2 and TRBJ2-1; D possibly uses TRBD1 or TRBD2 (6 bases each). Germline V gene sequence: CDR1 SNHLY, CDR2 FYNNEI. The CDR3 runs to 12 residues. V shed 11 bases and J shed 5 bases, with 13 bases lying between them. Written as DNA, the CDR3 is TGTGCCCTCGGGGGCCTTGACAATGAGCAGTTCTTC. This gives the protein CALGGLDNEQFF.

This sequence joins TRBV3-1 and TRBJ1-5; 7 bases fit TRBD1. The CDR3 consists of 16 residues. Unmatched junction bases numbered 5, after V lost 1 base and J lost 2 bases. CDR1 and CDR2 (germline): LGHDT, YNNKEL (reference sequence). DNA of the CDR3: TGTGCCAGCAGCCAAGGACCCGGGACAGGCAATCAGCCCCAGCATTTT. It translates to CASSQGPGTGNQPQHF.

The chain joins TRBV6-1 to TRBJ2-3, with 9 positions matching TRBD1. Trimming at V came to 7 bases and at J to 4 bases, leaving 12 bases not matched to a gene. Per germline, CDR1 MNHNS and CDR2 SASEGT. The CDR3 loop spans 16 amino acids. Here the CDR3 DNA reads TGTGCCAGCATTTCGCGGGGACAGGGTGGTCCAGATACGCAGTATTTT. This sequence encodes CASISRGQGGPDTQYF.

The V and J genes are TRBV10-3 and TRBJ1-6, with a tentative D call TRBD1 (6 bases). The germline V gene encodes CDR1 ENHRY and CDR2 SYGVKD. This CDR3 comprises 13 residues. Trimming took 9 bases from V and 4 from J, leaving 10 bases between them. This chain's CDR3 is CAIRDTYNSPLHF. CDR3 sequence (DNA): TGTGCCATAAGGGACACTTATAATTCACCCCTCCACTTT.

As regards this clonotype: Its ends do not fully match the called genes, so a read error is possible. The J gene is TRBJ2-5, the V gene TRBV20-1; TRBD1 matches 7 bases. The germline gives CDR1 DFQATT, CDR2 SNEGSKA (reference sequence). The length of the CDR3 is 14 residues. The CDR3 DNA is TGCAGTGCTAAAGACGGGACAGCAGAAGAGGCCCAGTACTTC. Translating gives CSAKDGTAEEAQYF.

V is TRBV11-2 and J is TRBJ1-1; D unclear. V lost 0 bases and J 1 base, leaving 9 bases between the germline ends. Germline assignment: CDR1 SGHAT and CDR2 FQNNGV. This CDR3 contains 15 residues. CDR3 loop: CASSLDWAGNTEAFF. CDR3 nucleotide sequence: TGTGCCAGCAGCTTAGATTGGGCCGGGAACACTGAAGCTTTCTTT.

This rearrangement joins TRBV12-3 or TRBV12-4 to TRBJ1-6; D ambiguous. The CDR3 extends over 13 amino acids. The ends were cut back, 5 bases at V and 9 bases at J, with 11 bases in the middle. The CDR3 spells CASSPEGFSPLHF. DNA of the CDR3: TGTGCCAGCAGTCCGGAGGGCTTTTCACCCCTCCACTTT.

The chain recombines TRBV12-3 or TRBV12-4 with TRBJ1-2; tentative D call: TRBD1 (5 bases). V was pared by 3 bases and J by 4 bases, with 15 bases between. The CDR3 consists of 15 residues. The CDR3 here is CASSFGRFGGYGYTF. The CDR3 nucleotides read TGTGCCAGCAGTTTTGGCAGGTTCGGGGGCTATGGCTACACCTTC.

The rearrangement joins TRBV7-2 to TRBJ2-3; 10 bases are shared with TRBD2. The trim removed 0 bases at V and 7 bases at J, leaving 10 bases unmatched. Germline CDR1 is SGHTA and CDR2 is FQGNSA. The CDR3 contains 17 residues. The CDR3 region has the DNA TGTGCCAGCAGCTTAGCAAGAGCGGGAGGGCGGGGATATACGCAGTATTTT. Translated, it gives CASSLARAGGRGYTQYF.

A few counts support this clonotype. The chain carries TRBV5-1 and TRBJ2-7, with 7 bases aligning to TRBD1. Germline CDR1 and CDR2: SGHRS and YFSETQ. V gave up 5 bases and J gave up 2 bases; unmatched junction bases: 7. The CDR3 consists of 14 residues. CDR3 in DNA: TGCGCCAGCAGGATGGGCACAGGGGCCTACGAGCAGTACTTC. Its protein product is CASRMGTGAYEQYF.

As regards this clonotype: One junction end does not reproduce the germline sequence, and a read error may be involved. V usage is TRBV7-2 and J usage is TRBJ2-5; D remains unclear. The CDR3 is 14 residues long. The germline CDR1 and CDR2 sequences are SGHTA and FQGNSA. The CDR3, as DNA: TGTGCCAGCAGCTTGAACCGGCACCATGAGACCCAGTACTTC. This sequence encodes CASSLNRHHETQYF.

The V and J genes are TRBV6-6 and TRBJ2-7; D possibly corresponds to TRBD1 (5 bases). V was clipped by 7 bases and J by 2 bases, with 15 bases between them. The V gene's germline CDR1 is MNHNY and CDR2 SVGAGI (reference sequence). This CDR3 contains 14 residues. Here the CDR3 reads CASTQGLGAYEQYF. CDR3 sequence (DNA): TGTGCCAGCACGCAGGGCCTAGGGGCCTACGAGCAGTACTTC.

The rearrangement joins TRBV5-1 to TRBJ2-1; D gene uncertain. CDR1 SGHRS and CDR2 YFSETQ come from the germline V gene. The CDR3 sequence is 15 residues long. Deletions cut 0 bases from V and 10 bases from J, with 17 bases between. The CDR3 reads CASSLGPSLTEEQFF. As DNA, the CDR3 is TGCGCCAGCAGCTTGGGCCCCAGCCTAACCGAGGAGCAGTTCTTC.

This chain joins TRBV12-5 and TRBJ2-7, with TRBD1 matching 8 bases. Trimming at V came to 6 bases and at J to 4 bases, leaving 14 bases not matched to a gene. From germline, CDR1 is LGHNT and CDR2 FRNRAP. The CDR3 is 16 amino acids. CDR3 loop: CASGLPGGRSLYEQYF. CDR3 bases: TGTGCTAGTGGACTCCCAGGGGGCCGAAGCCTTTACGAGCAGTACTTC.

The rearrangement joins TRBV7-2 to TRBJ2-5; D gene uncertain. Germline-derived CDR1 and CDR2 are SGHTA and FQGNSA. V gave up 0 bases and J gave up 3 bases, with 11 bases separating them. CDR3 length: 15 residues. For the CDR3, the DNA is TGTGCCAGCAGCTTAGCTGGCCTGAACGAAGAGACCCAGTACTTC. It codes for CASSLAGLNEETQYF. The full variable domain, completed using reference TRBV7-2 and TRBJ2-5, is GAGVSQSPSNKVTEKGKDVELRCDPISGHTALYWYRQSLGQGLEFLIYFQGNSAPDKSGLPSDRFSAERTGGSVSTLTIQRTQQEDSAVYLCASSLAGLNEETQYFGPGTRLLVL.

This chain links TRBV4-1 with TRBJ2-6; no clear D gene. Germline-derived CDR1 and CDR2 are MGHRA and YSYEKL. Trimming stripped 8 bases from V and 0 bases from J, with 11 bases between. The length of the CDR3 is 15 residues. CDR3 protein: CASATLGSGANVLTF. Here the CDR3 DNA reads TGCGCCAGCGCAACCCTAGGCTCTGGGGCCAACGTCCTGACTTTC.

The rearrangement links TRBV7-9 to TRBJ1-4, with 7 positions matching TRBD1. From germline, CDR1 is SEHNR and CDR2 FQNEAQ (reference sequence). The V segment lost 5 bases and the J segment 3 bases; nucleotides outside the gene matches: 6. The CDR3 extends over 15 amino acids. CDR3 region: CASSPSGGANEKLFF. The CDR3 DNA reads TGTGCCAGCAGCCCCTCAGGGGGGGCTAATGAAAAACTGTTTTTT.

In this sample, this clonotype turned up a few times. J is TRBJ2-4 and V is TRBV6-5; D might be TRBD2 (5 bases). Per germline, CDR1 MNHEY and CDR2 SVGAGI. CDR3 length equals 14 residues. V lost 5 bases, J lost 8 bases, and 16 bases lay in between. CDR3 DNA sequence: TGTGCCAGCAGTCCCTGGGCTCGGGGAGACATTCAGTACTTC. It codes for CASSPWARGDIQYF.

This clonotype was seen a handful of times. The V call is TRBV28, the J call TRBJ2-2; 8 bases agree with TRBD1. Germline V gene sequence: CDR1 MDHEN, CDR2 SYDVKM. The J segment lost 5 bases and the V segment lost 5 bases, leaving 4 bases of the junction unmatched. CDR3 size: 14 residues. The CDR3: CASSMGQVTGELFF. The CDR3 nucleotides read TGTGCCAGCAGTATGGGACAGGTTACCGGGGAGCTGTTTTTT.

CDR3 amino acids: CASQSPTGLTEAFF. CDR3 nucleotide sequence: TGTGCCAGCCAATCCCCGACAGGGCTCACTGAAGCTTTCTTT. This chain joins TRBV25-1 and TRBJ1-1, with TRBD1 matching over 7 bases. With V trimmed by 8 bases and J by 4 bases, 10 bases remained unmatched. The CDR3 consists of 14 residues. CDR1 MGHDK and CDR2 SYGVNS come from the germline V gene.

The J gene is TRBJ1-1, the V gene TRBV2, with D perhaps TRBD1 (6 bases). Looked up from germline, CDR1 is SNHLY and CDR2 is FYNNEI. The CDR3 is 15 residues long. Trimming took 7 bases from V and 5 from J, leaving 20 bases between them. CDR3: CASKSGAGLGTEAFF. The CDR3 bases are TGTGCCAGCAAGTCAGGGGCGGGGCTGGGAACTGAAGCTTTCTTT.